This T cell receptor (beta chain) was sequenced during a study of human T cells and chemical hapten exposure. Study background: Patches with 0.01% DPC went on the upper back, and the tests were read at 6 days. Overall study results and limits: Counts of TCRs expanded at PT1 correlated positively with patch test score. Versus controls, significantly more large CDR3 similarity clusters arose from expanded TCRs.

Regarding time point: patch test 1, 2 weeks after DPC sensitization. Treatment described: therapeutic diphenylcyclopropenone sensitization with weekly scalp DPC. The donor pool consisted of alopecia patients aged 18 to 70 years, considered suitable for DPC. There are many counts of this clonotype. Its antigen is as yet unknown. The CDR3 extends over 16 amino acids. CDR1 and CDR2 (germline): MNHEY, SVGAGI. Trimming removed 3 bases at V and 2 bases at J, with 14 bases between. TCRdb analysed the RACE reads with MiXCR anew, one entry per CDR3 protein. The table has 75,000 to 95,000 distinct CDR3 sequences, over 9.5% seen once.

The receptor was isolated from a woman aged 55-70 years with alopecia areata. Some clones in this sample may be carry-over from other donors' samples. The J gene is TRBJ1-5, the V gene TRBV6-5; possibly TRBD1 for D (5 bases). The source material was whole blood, sampled in connection with sensitization to the hapten diphenylcyclopropenone (DPC). The CDR3 is CASSYTGVQGNQPQHF. The CDR3 DNA is TGTGCCAGCAGTTATACGGGGGTTCAAGGCAATCAGCCCCAGCATTTT.